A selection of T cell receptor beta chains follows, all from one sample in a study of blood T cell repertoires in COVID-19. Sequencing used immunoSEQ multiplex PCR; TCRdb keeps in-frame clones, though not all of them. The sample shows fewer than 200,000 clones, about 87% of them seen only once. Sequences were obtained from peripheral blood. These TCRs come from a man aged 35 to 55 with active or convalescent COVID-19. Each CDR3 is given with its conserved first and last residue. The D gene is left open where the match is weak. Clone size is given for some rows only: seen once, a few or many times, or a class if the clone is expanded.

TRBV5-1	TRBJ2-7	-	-	CASSWAQDSYYEQYF	TGCGCCAGCAGCTGGGCGCAGGACAGCTACTACGAGCAGTACTTC
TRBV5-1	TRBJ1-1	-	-	CASSLEYITEAFF	TGCGCCAGCAGCTTGGAGTACATTACTGAAGCTTTCTTT
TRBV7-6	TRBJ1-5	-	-	CASSELAAGGKSNQPQHF	TGTGCCAGCAGCGAATTAGCGGCCGGGGGAAAGAGCAATCAGCCCCAGCATTTT
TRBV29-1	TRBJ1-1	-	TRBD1	CSVEGQGMNTEAFF	TGCAGCGTTGAGGGACAGGGAATGAACACTGAAGCTTTCTTT
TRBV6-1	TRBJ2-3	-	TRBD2	CASSEVSGGDTQYF	TGTGCCAGCAGTGAAGTAAGCGGGGGAGATACGCAGTATTTT
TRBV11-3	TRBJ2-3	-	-	CASSGQGSSTDTQYF	TGTGCCAGCAGCGGCCAGGGGTCTAGCACAGATACGCAGTATTTT
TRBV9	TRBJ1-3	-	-	CASSAPGRSGNTIYF	TGTGCCAGCAGCGCCCCGGGGAGGTCCGGAAACACCATATATTTT
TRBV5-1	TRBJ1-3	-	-	CASSLDLRSSGNTIYF	TGCGCCAGCAGCTTGGATTTGAGGAGCTCTGGAAACACCATATATTTT
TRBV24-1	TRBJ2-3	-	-	CATSDASGQGTDTQYF	TGTGCCACCAGTGATGCCTCGGGACAAGGCACAGATACGCAGTATTTT
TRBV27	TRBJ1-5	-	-	CASSFEGYQPQHF	TGTGCCAGCAGCTTCGAGGGCTATCAGCCCCAGCATTTT
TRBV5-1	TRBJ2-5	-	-	CASSLGSSSETQYF	TGCGCCAGCAGCTTGGGATCGAGCTCAGAGACCCAGTACTTC
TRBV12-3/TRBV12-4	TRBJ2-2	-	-	CASSLPQGGELFF	TGTGCCAGCAGTTTGCCTCAGGGAGGGGAGCTGTTTTTT
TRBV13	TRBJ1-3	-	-	CASSFEDAGNTIYF	TGTGCCAGCAGCTTTGAGGATGCCGGAAACACCATATATTTT
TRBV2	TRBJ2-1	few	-	CASSEERGSYNEQFF	TGTGCCAGCAGTGAAGAAAGGGGATCCTACAATGAGCAGTTCTTC
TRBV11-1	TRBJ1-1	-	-	CASSQTIAANTEAFF	TGTGCCAGCAGCCAAACAATTGCCGCGAACACTGAAGCTTTCTTT